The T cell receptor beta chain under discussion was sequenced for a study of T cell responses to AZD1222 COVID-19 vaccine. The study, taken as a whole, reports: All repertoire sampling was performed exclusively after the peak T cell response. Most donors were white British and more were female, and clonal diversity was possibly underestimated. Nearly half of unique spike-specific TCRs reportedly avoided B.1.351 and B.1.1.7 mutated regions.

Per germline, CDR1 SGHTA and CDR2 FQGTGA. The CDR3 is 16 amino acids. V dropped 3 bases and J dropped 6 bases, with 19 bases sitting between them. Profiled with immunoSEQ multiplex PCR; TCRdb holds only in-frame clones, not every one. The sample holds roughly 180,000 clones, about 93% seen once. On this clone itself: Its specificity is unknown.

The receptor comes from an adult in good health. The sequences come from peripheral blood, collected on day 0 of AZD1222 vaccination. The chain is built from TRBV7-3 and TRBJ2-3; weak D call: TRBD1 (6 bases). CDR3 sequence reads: CASSFLSGGRTDTQYF. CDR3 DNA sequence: TGTGCCAGCAGCTTCTTGAGTGGGGGCCGTACTGATACGCAGTATTTT.